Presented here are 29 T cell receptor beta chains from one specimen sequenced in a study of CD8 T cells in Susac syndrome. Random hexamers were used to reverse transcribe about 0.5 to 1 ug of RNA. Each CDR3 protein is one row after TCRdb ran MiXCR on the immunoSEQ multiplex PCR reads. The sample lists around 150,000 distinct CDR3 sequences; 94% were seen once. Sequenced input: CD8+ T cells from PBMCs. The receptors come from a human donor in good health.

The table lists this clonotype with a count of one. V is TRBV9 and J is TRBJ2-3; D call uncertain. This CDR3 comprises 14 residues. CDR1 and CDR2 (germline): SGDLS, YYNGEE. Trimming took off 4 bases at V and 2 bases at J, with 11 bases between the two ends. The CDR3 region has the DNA TGTGCCAGCAGCCAAGGGCCTTTCACAGATACGCAGTATTTT. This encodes CASSQGPFTDTQYF.

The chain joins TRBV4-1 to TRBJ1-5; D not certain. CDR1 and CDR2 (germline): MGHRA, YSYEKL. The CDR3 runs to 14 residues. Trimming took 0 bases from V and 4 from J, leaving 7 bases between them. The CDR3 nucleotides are TGCGCCAGCAGCCAAGATGTAGGGAATCAGCCCCAGCATTTT. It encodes CASSQDVGNQPQHF.

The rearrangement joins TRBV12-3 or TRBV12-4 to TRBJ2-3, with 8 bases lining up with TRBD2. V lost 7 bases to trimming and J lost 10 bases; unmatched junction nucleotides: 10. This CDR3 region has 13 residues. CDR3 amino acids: CASKRESPFAQYF. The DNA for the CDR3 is TGTGCCAGCAAGCGGGAGTCCCCCTTTGCGCAGTATTTT.

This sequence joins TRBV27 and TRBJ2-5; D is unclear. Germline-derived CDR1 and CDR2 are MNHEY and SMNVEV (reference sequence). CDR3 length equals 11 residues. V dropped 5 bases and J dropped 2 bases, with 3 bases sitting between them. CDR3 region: CASSHQETQYF. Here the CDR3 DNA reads TGTGCCAGCAGTCATCAAGAGACCCAGTACTTC.

The CDR3 reads CASKGTGELFF. In DNA, the CDR3 is TGTGCCAGCAAAGGCACCGGGGAGCTGTTTTTT. The chain uses TRBV7-9 and TRBJ2-2; D gene ambiguous. Germline V gene data show CDR1 as SEHNR and CDR2 as FQNEAQ (reference sequence). The CDR3 loop spans 11 amino acids. V was cut by 7 bases and J by 4 bases, with 4 bases left in between.

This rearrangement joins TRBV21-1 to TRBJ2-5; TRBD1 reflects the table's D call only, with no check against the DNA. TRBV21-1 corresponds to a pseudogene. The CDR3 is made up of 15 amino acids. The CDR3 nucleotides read TGTGCCACTGAAACCGGGACAGGATTATGGCAGACCCAGTACTTC. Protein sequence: CATETGTGLWQTQYF.

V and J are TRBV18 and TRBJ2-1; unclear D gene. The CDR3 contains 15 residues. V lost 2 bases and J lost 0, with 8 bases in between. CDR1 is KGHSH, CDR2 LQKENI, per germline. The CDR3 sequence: CASSPIGSSYNEQFF. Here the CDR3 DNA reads TGTGCCAGCTCACCAATCGGTAGCTCCTACAATGAGCAGTTCTTC.

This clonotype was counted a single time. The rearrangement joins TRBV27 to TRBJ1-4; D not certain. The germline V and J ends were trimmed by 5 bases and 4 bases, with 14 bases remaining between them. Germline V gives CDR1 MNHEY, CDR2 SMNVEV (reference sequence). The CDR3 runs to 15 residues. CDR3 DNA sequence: TGTGCCAGCAGTCAAATGGGTTACAGTAATGAAAAACTGTTTTTT. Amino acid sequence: CASSQMGYSNEKLFF. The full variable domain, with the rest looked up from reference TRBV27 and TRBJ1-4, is EAQVTQNPRYLITVTGKKLTVTCSQNMNHEYMSWYRQDPGLGLRQIYYSMNVEVTDKGDVPEGYKVSRKEKRNFPLILESPSPNQTSLYFCASSQMGYSNEKLFFGSGTQLSVL.

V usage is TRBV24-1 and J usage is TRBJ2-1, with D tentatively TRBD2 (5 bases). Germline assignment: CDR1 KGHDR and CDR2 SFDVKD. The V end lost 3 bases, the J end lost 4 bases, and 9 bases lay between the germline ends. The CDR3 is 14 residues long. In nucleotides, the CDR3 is TGTGCCACCAGTGATACGGGATCATACAATGAGCAGTTCTTC. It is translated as CATSDTGSYNEQFF.

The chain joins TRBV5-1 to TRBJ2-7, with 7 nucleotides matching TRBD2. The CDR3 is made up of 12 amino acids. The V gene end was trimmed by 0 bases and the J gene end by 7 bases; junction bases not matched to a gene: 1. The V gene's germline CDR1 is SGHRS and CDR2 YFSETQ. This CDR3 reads CASSLVGREQYF. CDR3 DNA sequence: TGCGCCAGCAGCTTGGTCGGGAGGGAGCAGTACTTC. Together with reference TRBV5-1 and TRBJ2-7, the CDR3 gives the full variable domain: KAGVTQTPRYLIKTRGQQVTLSCSPISGHRSVSWYQQTPGQGLQFLFEYFSETQRNKGNFPGRFSGRQFSNSRSEMNVSTLELGDSALYLCASSLVGREQYFGPGTRLTVT.

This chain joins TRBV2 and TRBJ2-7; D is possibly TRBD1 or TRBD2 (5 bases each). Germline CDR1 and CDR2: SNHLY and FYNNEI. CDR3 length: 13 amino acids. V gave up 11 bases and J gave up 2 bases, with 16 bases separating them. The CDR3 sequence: CAQQVRETYEQYF. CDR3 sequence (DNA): TGTGCCCAGCAGGTCAGGGAGACCTACGAGCAGTACTTC.

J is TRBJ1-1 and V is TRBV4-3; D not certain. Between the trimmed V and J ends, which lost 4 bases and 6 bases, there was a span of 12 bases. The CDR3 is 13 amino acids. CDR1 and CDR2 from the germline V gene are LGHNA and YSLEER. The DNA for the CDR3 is TGCGCCAGCAGCCCCAGCTTAGACCCTGAAGCTTTCTTT. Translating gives CASSPSLDPEAFF.

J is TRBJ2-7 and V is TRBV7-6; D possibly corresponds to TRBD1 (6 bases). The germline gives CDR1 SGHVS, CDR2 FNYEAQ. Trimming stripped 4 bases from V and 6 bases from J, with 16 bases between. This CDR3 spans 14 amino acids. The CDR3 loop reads CASSSSTGSVEQYF. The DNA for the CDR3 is TGTGCCAGCAGCTCTTCGACAGGCTCGGTCGAGCAGTACTTC.

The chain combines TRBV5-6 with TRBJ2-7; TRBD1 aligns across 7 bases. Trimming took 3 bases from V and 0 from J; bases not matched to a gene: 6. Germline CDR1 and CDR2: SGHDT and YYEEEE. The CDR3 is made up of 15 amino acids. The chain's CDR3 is CASSSGQVSSYEQYF. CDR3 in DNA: TGTGCCAGCAGCTCCGGACAGGTTAGCTCCTACGAGCAGTACTTC.

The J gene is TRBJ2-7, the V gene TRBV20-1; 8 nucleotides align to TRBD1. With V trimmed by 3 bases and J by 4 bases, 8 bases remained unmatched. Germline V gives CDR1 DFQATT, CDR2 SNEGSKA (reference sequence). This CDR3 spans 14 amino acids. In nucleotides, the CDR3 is TGCAGTGCTAGTCCCGCTAACAGGGGGTACGAGCAGTACTTC. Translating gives CSASPANRGYEQYF.

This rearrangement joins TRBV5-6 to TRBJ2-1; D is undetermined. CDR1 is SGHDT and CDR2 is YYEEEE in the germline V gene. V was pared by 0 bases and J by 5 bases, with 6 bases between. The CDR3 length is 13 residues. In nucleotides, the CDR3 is TGTGCCAGCAGCTTGGCCAGTAACAATGAGCAGTTCTTC. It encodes CASSLASNNEQFF.

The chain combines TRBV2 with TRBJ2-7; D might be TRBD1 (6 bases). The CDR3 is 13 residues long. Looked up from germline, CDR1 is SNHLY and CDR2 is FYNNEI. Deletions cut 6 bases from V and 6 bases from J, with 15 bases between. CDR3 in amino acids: CASRYRVPLEQYF. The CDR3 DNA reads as TGTGCCAGCAGGTACAGGGTGCCCCTCGAGCAGTACTTC.

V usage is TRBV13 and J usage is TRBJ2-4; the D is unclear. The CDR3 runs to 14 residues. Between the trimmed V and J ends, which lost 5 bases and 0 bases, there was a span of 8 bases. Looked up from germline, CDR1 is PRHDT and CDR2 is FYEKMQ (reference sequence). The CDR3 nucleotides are TGTGCCAGCAGCCCCTCTGGAGCCAAAAACATTCAGTACTTC. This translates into CASSPSGAKNIQYF. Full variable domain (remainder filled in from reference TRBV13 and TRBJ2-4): AAGVIQSPRHLIKEKRETATLKCYPIPRHDTVYWYQQGPGQDPQFLISFYEKMQSDKGSIPDRFSAQQFSDYHSELNMSSLELGDSALYFCASSPSGAKNIQYFGAGTRLSVL.

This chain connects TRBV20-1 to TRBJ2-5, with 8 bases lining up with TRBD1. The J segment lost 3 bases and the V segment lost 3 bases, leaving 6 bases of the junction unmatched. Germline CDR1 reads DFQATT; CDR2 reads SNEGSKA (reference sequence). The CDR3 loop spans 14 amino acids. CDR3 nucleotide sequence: TGCAGTGCTAGCATCAGGGGGCTCGAAGAGACCCAGTACTTC. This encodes CSASIRGLEETQYF.

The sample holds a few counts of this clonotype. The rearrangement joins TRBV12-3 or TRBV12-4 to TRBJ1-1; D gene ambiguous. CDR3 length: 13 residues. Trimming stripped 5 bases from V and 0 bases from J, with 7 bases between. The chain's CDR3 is CASSLDVNTEAFF. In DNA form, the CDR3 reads TGTGCCAGCAGTCTCGATGTGAACACTGAAGCTTTCTTT.

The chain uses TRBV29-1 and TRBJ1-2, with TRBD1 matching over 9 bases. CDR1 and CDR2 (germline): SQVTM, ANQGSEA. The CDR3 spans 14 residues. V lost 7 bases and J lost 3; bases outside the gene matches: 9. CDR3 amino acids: CSAPWTGEDYGYTF. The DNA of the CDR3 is TGCAGCGCTCCTTGGACAGGGGAGGACTATGGCTACACCTTC.

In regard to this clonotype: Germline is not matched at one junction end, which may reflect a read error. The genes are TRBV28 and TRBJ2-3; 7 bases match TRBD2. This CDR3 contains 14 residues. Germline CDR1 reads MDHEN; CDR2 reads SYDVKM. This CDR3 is CASSFGGGMLFAVF. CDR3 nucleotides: TGTGCCAGCAGTTTCGGGGGAGGGATGCTATTCGCCGTTTTT.

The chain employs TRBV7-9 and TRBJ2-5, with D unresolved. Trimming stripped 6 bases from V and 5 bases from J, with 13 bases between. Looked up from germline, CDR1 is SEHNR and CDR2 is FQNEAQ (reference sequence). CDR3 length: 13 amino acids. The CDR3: CASRDPGWETQYF. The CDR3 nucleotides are TGTGCCAGCAGGGACCCCGGATGGGAGACCCAGTACTTC.

This CDR3 reads CATRGLGSEQYF. The CDR3 DNA is TGTGCCACCAGGGGCTTGGGATCCGAGCAGTACTTC. The V gene is TRBV24-1, the J gene TRBJ2-7; no definite D call. The V gene lost 7 bases and the J gene lost 6 bases, with 12 bases spanning the gap. Per germline, CDR1 KGHDR and CDR2 SFDVKD. The CDR3 contains 12 residues.

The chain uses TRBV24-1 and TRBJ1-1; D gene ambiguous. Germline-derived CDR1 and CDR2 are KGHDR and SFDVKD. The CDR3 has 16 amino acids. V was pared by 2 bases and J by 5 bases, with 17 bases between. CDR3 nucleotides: TGTGCCACCAGTGATTCTCTCCACGGGTATTGGACTGAAGCTTTCTTT. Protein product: CATSDSLHGYWTEAFF.

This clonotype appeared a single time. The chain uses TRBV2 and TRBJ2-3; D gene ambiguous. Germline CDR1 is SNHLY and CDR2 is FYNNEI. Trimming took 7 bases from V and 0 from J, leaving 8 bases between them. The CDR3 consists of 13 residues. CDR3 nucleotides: TGTGCCAGCATTCTGGGTAGCACAGATACGCAGTATTTT. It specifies CASILGSTDTQYF.

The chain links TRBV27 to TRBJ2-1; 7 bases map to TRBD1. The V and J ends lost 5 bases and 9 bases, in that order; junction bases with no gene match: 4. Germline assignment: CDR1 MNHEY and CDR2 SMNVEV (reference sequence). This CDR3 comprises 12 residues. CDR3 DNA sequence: TGTGCCAGCAGTGGACAGGTGGGTGAGCAGTTCTTC. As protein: CASSGQVGEQFF.

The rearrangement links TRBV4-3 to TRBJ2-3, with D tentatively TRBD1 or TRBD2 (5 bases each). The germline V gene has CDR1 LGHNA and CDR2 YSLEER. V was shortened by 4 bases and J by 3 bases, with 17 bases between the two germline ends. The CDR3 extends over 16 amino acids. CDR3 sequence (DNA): TGCGCCAGCAGCCCCCGGGTAGCTGGGGGTACAGATACGCAGTATTTT. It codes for CASSPRVAGGTDTQYF.

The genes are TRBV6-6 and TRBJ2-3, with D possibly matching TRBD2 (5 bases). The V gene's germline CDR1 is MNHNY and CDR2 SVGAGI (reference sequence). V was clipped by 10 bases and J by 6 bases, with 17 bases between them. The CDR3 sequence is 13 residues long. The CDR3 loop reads CATIDEGVDTQYF. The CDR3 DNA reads TGTGCCACCATAGATGAGGGAGTGGATACGCAGTATTTT.